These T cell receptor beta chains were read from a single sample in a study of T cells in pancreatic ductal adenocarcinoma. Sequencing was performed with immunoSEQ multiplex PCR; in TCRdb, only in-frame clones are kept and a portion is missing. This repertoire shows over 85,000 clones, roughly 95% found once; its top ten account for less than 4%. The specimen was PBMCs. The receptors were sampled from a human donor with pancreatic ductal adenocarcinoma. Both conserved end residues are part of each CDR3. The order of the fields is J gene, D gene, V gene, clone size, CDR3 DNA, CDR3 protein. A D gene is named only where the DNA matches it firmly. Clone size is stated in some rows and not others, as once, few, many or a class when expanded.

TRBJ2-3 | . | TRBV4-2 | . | TGTGCCAGCAGCCCCCTTCCGTCAACGGGAGGCACAGATACGCAGTATTTT | CASSPLPSTGGTDTQYF
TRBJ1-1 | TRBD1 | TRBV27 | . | TGTGCCAGCAGTCAAGGGACAGGGGATACTGAAGCTTTCTTT | CASSQGTGDTEAFF
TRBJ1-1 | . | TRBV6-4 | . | TGTGCCAGCAGTTCTGACAGGAACACTGAAGCTTTCTTT | CASSSDRNTEAFF
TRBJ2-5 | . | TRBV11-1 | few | TGTGCCAGCAGCTTAGGGACAGTGTACCAAGAGACCCAGTACTTC | CASSLGTVYQETQYF
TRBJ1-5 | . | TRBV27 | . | TGTGCCAGCAGTGACTCGTTCTTTGGGGCGAGCAATCAGCCCCAGCATTTT | CASSDSFFGASNQPQHF
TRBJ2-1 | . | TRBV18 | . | TGTGCCAGCTCACCCGATAGCTCCTACAATGAGCAGTTCTTC | CASSPDSSYNEQFF
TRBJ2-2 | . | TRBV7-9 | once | TGTGCCAGCAGCCCGGCGGCCGGGGAGCTGTTTTTT | CASSPAAGELFF
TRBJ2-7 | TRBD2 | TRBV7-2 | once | TGTGCCAGCAGCTTTGGCGTCTCCCAACTAGCGGCAACCTACGAGCAGTACTTC | CASSFGVSQLAATYEQYF
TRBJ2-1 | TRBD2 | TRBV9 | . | TGTGCCAGCAGCAGCGGGGAGGTAAACAATGAGCAGTTCTTC | CASSSGEVNNEQFF
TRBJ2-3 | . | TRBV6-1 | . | TGTGCCAGCAATCCGGGACTGGGAGTAGATACGCAGTATTTT | CASNPGLGVDTQYF
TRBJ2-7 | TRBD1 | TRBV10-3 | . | TGTGCCATCAGCCTACAGGGGGAGGACTACGAGCAGTACTTC | CAISLQGEDYEQYF
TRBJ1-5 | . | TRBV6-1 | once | TGTGCCAGCAGGGAACAGGGAGGAGGTGGCAATCAGCCCCAGCATTTT | CASREQGGGGNQPQHF
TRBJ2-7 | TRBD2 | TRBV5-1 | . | TGCGCCAGCAGCTTAAGCGGGAACGAGCAGTACTTC | CASSLSGNEQYF
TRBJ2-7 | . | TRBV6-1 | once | TGTGCCAGCAGTGAACGAGGGCAGGACTACTACGAGCAGTACTTC | CASSERGQDYYEQYF
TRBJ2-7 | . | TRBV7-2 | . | TGTGCCAGCAGCACCAGGGGCGTGACGTCTTACGAGCAGTACTTC | CASSTRGVTSYEQYF
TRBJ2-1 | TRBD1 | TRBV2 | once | TGTGCCAGCAGTGGACAGGGGGCGCGGGGTGAGCAGTTCTTC | CASSGQGARGEQFF
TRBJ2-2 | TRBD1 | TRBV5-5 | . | TGTGCCAGCAGCTGGGACAGCTTAAACACCGGGGAGCTGTTTTTT | CASSWDSLNTGELFF
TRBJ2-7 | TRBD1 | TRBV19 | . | TGTGCCAGTAGTCACGGACAGGAAACCTACGAGCAGTACTTC | CASSHGQETYEQYF
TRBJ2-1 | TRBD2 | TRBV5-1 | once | TGCGCCAGCAGCTCAGGGAGGGCTAGCGGAATCAATGAGCAGTTCTTC | CASSSGRASGINEQFF
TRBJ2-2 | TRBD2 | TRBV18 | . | TGTGCCAGCTCACAATCCCGGACTAGCGGGAGACCGAACACCGGGGAGCTGTTTTTT | CASSQSRTSGRPNTGELFF
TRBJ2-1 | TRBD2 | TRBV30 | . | TGTGCCTGGAGTGTGAGTAGCGGGAGCGGGGATGAGCAGTTCTTC | CAWSVSSGSGDEQFF
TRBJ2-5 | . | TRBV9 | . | TGTGCCAGCAGCGTAGGGGTATGGGCAGGGGGGCAAGAGACCCAGTACTTC | CASSVGVWAGGQETQYF
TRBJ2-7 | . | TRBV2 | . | TGTGCCAGCAGTGAAGCGAGGAACGGGAACTACGAGCAGTACTTC | CASSEARNGNYEQYF
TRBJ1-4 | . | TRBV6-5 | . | TGTGCCAGCAGGCTGGGCTGGAATGAAAAACTGTTTTTT | CASRLGWNEKLFF
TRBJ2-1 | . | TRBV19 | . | TGTGCCAGTAGTTTAGGGGCCCCGGGAATCGACTACAATGAGCAGTTCTTC | CASSLGAPGIDYNEQFF
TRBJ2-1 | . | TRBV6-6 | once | TGTGCCAGCAGTATTATAGCCACTGAGCAGTTCTTC | CASSIIATEQFF
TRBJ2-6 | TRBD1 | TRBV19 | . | TGTGCCAGTACCCGGCAGGGGGCGATGGCTGGGGCCAACGTCCTGACTTTC | CASTRQGAMAGANVLTF
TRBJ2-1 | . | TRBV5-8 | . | TGTGCCAGCAGCTTGGGGCTAGCGATAGGCAATGAGCAGTTCTTC | CASSLGLAIGNEQFF
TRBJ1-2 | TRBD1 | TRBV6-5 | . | TGTGCCAGCAGTAAGGGACAGGGTAACTATGGCTACACCTTC | CASSKGQGNYGYTF
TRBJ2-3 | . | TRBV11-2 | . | TGTGCCAGCAGGCAAACGGGAGCTGATACGCAGTATTTT | CASRQTGADTQYF
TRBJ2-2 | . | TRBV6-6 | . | TGTGCCAGCAGACTAGCAGCGAACACCGGGGAGCTGTTTTTT | CASRLAANTGELFF